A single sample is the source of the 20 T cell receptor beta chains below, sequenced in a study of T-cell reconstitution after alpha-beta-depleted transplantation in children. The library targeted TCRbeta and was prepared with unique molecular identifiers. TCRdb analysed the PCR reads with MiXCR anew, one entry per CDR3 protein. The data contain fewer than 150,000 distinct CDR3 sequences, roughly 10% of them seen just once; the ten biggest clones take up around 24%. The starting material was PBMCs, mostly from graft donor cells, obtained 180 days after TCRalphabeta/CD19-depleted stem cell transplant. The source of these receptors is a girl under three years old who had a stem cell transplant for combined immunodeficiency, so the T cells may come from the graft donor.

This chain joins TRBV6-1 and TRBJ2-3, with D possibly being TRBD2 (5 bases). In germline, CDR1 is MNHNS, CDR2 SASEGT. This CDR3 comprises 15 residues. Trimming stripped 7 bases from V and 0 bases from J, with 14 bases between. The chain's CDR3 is CASTVPRDSTDTQYF. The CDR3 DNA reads TGTGCCAGCACCGTCCCGAGGGATAGCACAGATACGCAGTATTTT.

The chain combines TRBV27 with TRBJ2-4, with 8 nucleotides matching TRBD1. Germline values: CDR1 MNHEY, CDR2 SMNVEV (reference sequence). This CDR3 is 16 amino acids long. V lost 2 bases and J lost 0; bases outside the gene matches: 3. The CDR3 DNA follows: TGTGCCAGCAGTTTAGGGACAGGCCCAGCCAAAAACATTCAGTACTTC. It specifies CASSLGTGPAKNIQYF.

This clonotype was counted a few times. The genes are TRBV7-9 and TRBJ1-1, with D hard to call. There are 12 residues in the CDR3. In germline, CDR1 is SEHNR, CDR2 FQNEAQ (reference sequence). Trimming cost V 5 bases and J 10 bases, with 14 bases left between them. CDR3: CASSHSEVAAFF. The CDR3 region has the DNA TGTGCCAGCAGCCACTCCGAGGTAGCAGCTTTCTTT.

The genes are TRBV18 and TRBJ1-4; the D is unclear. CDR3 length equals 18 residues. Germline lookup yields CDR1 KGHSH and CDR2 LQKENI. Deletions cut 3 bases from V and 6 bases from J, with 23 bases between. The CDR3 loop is CASSPRPRQPEGDEKLFF. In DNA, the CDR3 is TGTGCCAGCTCACCGCGCCCAAGGCAACCTGAGGGTGATGAAAAACTGTTTTTT.

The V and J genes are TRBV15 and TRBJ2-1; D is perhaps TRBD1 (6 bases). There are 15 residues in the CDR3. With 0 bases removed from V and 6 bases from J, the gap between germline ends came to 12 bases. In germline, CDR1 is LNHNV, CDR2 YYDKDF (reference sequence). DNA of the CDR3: TGTGCCACCAGCAGAGATTTAGGCAGGGGCAATGAGCAGTTCTTC. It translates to CATSRDLGRGNEQFF.

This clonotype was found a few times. The CDR3 region is CASGLFREGSLYEQFF. The DNA for the CDR3 is TGTGCTAGTGGTTTGTTTCGTGAGGGGTCATTATATGAGCAGTTCTTC. The V call is TRBV12-5, the J call TRBJ2-1; D is tentatively TRBD1 or TRBD2 (5 bases each). Germline V gene lookup returns CDR1 LGHNT and CDR2 FRNRAP. V lost 2 bases to trimming and J lost 8 bases, with 19 bases between them. The CDR3 length is 16 residues.

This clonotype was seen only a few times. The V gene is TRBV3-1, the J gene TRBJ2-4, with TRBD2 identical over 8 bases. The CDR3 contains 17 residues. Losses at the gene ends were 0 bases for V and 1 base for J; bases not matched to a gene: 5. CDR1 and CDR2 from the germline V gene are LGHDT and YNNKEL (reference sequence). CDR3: CASSQEAGEGAKNIQYF. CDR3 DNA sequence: TGTGCCAGCAGCCAAGAAGCGGGGGAAGGGGCCAAAAACATTCAGTACTTC.

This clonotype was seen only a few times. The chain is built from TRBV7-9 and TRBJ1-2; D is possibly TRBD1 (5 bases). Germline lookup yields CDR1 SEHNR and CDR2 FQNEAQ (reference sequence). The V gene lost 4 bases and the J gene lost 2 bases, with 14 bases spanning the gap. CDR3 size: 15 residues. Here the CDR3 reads CASSSPGQSNYGYTF. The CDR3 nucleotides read TGTGCCAGCAGCTCACCGGGGCAATCAAACTATGGCTACACCTTC.

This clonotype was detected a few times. CDR3 DNA sequence: TGCAGCGCACGACTAGCCAAAAACATTCAGTACTTC. It specifies CSARLAKNIQYF. V is TRBV29-1 and J is TRBJ2-4; D remains unclear. The CDR3 is 12 amino acids. Germline-derived CDR1 and CDR2 are SQVTM and ANQGSEA. Trimming stripped 7 bases from V and 0 bases from J, with 7 bases between.

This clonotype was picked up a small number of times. The CDR3 region has the DNA TGTGCCAGCACCCTGGATCCATACGAGCAGTACTTC. This sequence encodes CASTLDPYEQYF. The chain couples TRBV27 to TRBJ2-7; D gene uncertain. The CDR3 runs to 12 residues. Per germline, CDR1 MNHEY and CDR2 SMNVEV (reference sequence). The V gene lost 7 bases and the J gene lost 4 bases, with 11 bases spanning the gap.

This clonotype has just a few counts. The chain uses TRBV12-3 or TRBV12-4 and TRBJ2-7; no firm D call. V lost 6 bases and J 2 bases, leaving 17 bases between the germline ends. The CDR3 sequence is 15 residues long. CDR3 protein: CASSCSQRPAYEQYF. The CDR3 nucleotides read TGTGCCAGCAGCTGTTCCCAGAGGCCTGCCTACGAGCAGTACTTC.

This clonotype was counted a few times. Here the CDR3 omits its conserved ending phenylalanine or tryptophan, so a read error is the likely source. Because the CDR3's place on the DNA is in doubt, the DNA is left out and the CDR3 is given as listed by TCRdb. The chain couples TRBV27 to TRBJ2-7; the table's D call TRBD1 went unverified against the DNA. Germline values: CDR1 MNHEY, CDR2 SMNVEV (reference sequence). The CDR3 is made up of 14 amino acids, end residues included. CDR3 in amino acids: CASSLDPRQAFLQL.

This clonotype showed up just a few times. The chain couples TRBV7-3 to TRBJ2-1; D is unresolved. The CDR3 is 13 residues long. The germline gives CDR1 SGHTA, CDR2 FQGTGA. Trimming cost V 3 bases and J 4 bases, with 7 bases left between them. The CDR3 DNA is TGTGCCAGCAGCTTGAGCCATTACAATGAGCAGTTCTTC. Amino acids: CASSLSHYNEQFF. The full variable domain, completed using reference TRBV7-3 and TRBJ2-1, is GAGVSQTPSNKVTEKGKYVELRCDPISGHTALYWYRQSLGQGPEFLIYFQGTGAADDSGLPNDRFFAVRPEGSVSTLKIQRTERGDSAVYLCASSLSHYNEQFFGPGTRLTVL.

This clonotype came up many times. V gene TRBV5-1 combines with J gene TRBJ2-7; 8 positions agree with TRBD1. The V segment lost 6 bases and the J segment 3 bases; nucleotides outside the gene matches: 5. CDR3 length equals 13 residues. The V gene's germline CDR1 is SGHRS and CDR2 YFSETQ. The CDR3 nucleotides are TGCGCCAGCACCCGGGACAGGTACTACGAGCAGTACTTC. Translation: CASTRDRYYEQYF.

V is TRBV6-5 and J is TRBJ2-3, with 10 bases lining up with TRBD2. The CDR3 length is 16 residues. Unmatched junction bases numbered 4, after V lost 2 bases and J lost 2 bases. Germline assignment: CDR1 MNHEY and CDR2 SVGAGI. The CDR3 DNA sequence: TGTGCCAGCAGTTACGGTAGCGGGGGGTCCACAGATACGCAGTATTTT. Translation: CASSYGSGGSTDTQYF.

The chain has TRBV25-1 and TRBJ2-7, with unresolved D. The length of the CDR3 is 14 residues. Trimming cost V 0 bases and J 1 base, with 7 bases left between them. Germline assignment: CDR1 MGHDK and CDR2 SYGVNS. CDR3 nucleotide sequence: TGTGCCAGCAGTGAATATAAGAGTTCCTACGAGCAGTACTTC. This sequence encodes CASSEYKSSYEQYF.

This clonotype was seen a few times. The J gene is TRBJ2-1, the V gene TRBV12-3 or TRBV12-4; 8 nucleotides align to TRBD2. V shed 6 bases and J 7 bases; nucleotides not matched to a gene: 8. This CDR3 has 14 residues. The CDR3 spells CASSPGLERNEQFF. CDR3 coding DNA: TGTGCCAGCAGCCCGGGACTAGAAAGGAATGAGCAGTTCTTC.

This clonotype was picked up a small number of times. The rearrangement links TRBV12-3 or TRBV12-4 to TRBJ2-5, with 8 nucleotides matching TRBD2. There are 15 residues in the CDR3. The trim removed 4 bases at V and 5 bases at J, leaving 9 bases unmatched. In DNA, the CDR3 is TGTGCCAGCAGTTGGAGCGGGGGCGTCAGGGAGACCCAGTACTTC. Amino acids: CASSWSGGVRETQYF.

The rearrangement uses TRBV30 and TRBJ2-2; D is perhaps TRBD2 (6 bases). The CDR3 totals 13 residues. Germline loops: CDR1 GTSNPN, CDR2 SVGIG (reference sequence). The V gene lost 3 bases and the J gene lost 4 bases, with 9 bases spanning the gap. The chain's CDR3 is CAWRDYFTGELFF. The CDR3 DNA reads TGTGCCTGGAGGGACTACTTCACCGGGGAGCTGTTTTTT.

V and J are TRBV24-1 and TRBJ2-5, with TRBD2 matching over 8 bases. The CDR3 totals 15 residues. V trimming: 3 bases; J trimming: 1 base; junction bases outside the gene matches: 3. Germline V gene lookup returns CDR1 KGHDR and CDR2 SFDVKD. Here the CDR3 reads CATSDPGLAQETQYF. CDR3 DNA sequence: TGTGCCACCAGTGATCCCGGACTAGCCCAAGAGACCCAGTACTTC.